A selection of T cell receptor beta chains follows, all from one sample in a study of radiotherapy plus CTLA-4 blockade in lung cancer. Sequencing used immunoSEQ multiplex PCR; TCRdb keeps in-frame clones, though not all of them. This repertoire shows around 91,000 clones, around 88% found once; its top ten account for more than 4.5%. The specimen comprised peripheral blood, sampled from a patient treated with radiotherapy plus ipilimumab. These receptors all come from a human donor with non-small cell lung cancer that progressed on radiotherapy plus ipilimumab. Each CDR3 is given without its conserved first and last residue.

v_gene: TRBV19; j_gene: TRBJ2-1; CDR3aa: ASSKGGLRHNEQF
v_gene: TRBV18; j_gene: TRBJ1-1; CDR3aa: ASAPGARTVNTEAF
v_gene: TRBV29-1; j_gene: TRBJ1-1; CDR3aa: SVEAGQGNTEAF
v_gene: TRBV7-3; j_gene: TRBJ2-3; CDR3aa: ASSLIGSGITDTQY
v_gene: TRBV7-9; j_gene: TRBJ1-5; CDR3aa: ASSRGDRQPQH
v_gene: TRBV6-5; j_gene: TRBJ2-1; CDR3aa: ASSLGLAGGNEQF
v_gene: TRBV7-6; j_gene: TRBJ1-1; CDR3aa: ASSSLGGRAF
v_gene: TRBV6-1; j_gene: TRBJ2-7; CDR3aa: ASSENYEQY
v_gene: TRBV5-1; j_gene: TRBJ1-1; CDR3aa: ASGNIGGTEAF
v_gene: TRBV5-1; j_gene: TRBJ1-1; CDR3aa: ASRVLADSTEAF
v_gene: TRBV23-1; j_gene: TRBJ2-1; CDR3aa: ASSLGEPGQGAYSSYNEQF
v_gene: TRBV5-1; j_gene: TRBJ1-4; CDR3aa: ASSRRQGSTNEKLF
v_gene: TRBV14; j_gene: TRBJ2-3; CDR3aa: ASSKRSVSTDTQY
v_gene: TRBV10-3; j_gene: TRBJ1-1; CDR3aa: AISEKGDTEAF
v_gene: TRBV29-1; j_gene: TRBJ1-1; CDR3aa: SVSGTKAF
v_gene: TRBV5-1; j_gene: TRBJ2-1; CDR3aa: ASSFGTSYGDEQF
v_gene: TRBV19; j_gene: TRBJ2-3; CDR3aa: ASTEQGLDTQY
v_gene: TRBV4-2; j_gene: TRBJ1-1; CDR3aa: ASSEGQGRTEAF
v_gene: TRBV19; j_gene: TRBJ1-1; CDR3aa: ASSSYRQMNTEAF
v_gene: TRBV6-5; j_gene: TRBJ2-5; CDR3aa: ASSYSGRAGETQY
v_gene: TRBV6-1; j_gene: TRBJ2-7; CDR3aa: ASSVGTRSYEQY
v_gene: TRBV30; j_gene: TRBJ1-1; CDR3aa: AWSHRGNTEAF
v_gene: TRBV5-1; j_gene: TRBJ1-1; CDR3aa: ARETAEAF
v_gene: TRBV7-9; j_gene: TRBJ2-5; CDR3aa: ASSLKGGRRTSKETQY
v_gene: TRBV18; j_gene: TRBJ2-7; CDR3aa: ASSPTDGGVKWYEQY
v_gene: TRBV29-1; j_gene: TRBJ2-1; CDR3aa: SASTGGAPYNEQF
v_gene: TRBV5-1; j_gene: TRBJ2-7; CDR3aa: ASGTEDNAYEQY
v_gene: TRBV25-1; j_gene: TRBJ2-6; CDR3aa: ASSPRTGSGANVLT
v_gene: TRBV5-4; j_gene: TRBJ1-3; CDR3aa: ASSLEGGLGNTIY
v_gene: TRBV5-4; j_gene: TRBJ2-7; CDR3aa: ASSLVGGYEQY
v_gene: TRBV5-5; j_gene: TRBJ2-5; CDR3aa: ASSLGTGVTETQY
v_gene: TRBV6-5; j_gene: TRBJ2-2; CDR3aa: ASSPSGGNTGELF
v_gene: TRBV27; j_gene: TRBJ1-1; CDR3aa: ASSSTPGSEAF
v_gene: TRBV19; j_gene: TRBJ1-1; CDR3aa: ASTKWTTEAF
v_gene: TRBV5-6; j_gene: TRBJ1-1; CDR3aa: ASSSAAEAF
v_gene: TRBV25-1; j_gene: TRBJ2-2; CDR3aa: ASSGMAGDTGELF
v_gene: TRBV4-2; j_gene: TRBJ1-2; CDR3aa: ASSQDWSGGDYGYT